The sequence of this T cell receptor (beta chain) was determined in a study of cytomegalovirus exposure and HLA in healthy donors. The CDR3 runs 14 residues. CDR1 and CDR2 from the germline V gene are SGHRS and YFSETQ. Trimming removed 5 bases from V and 0 bases from J, with 9 bases in between. The study drew the donors from its approximately 120-subject validation cohort, separate from the approximately 700-subject first cohort. Worth noting for this clone: Antigen: not known.

This table comes from immunoSEQ multiplex PCR, and its TCRdb copy is limited to in-frame clones, with some not included. The data hold about 150,000 clones, with just over 85% observed a single time. Overall study findings and caveats: In the 120 validation repertoires, 85% to 95% of cluster scores exceeded 0, per a later analysis.

Sequenced: PBMCs. This receptor was taken from a human donor in good health. This chain uses TRBV5-1 with TRBJ2-1, with unresolved D. The CDR3 DNA is TGCGCCAGCAGTGCCCTGAGCTCCTACAATGAGCAGTTCTTC. The encoded protein is CASSALSSYNEQFF.